The sequence of this TCR beta chain was determined in a study of cytomegalovirus exposure and HLA in healthy donors (dated by TCRdb to about 2017). Concerning the study at large: According to a later analysis, one platform produced both the 120 validation repertoires and the roughly 640 repertoires of the first cohort. The aim of the study was to test whether cataloging public T cell receptors could identify signatures of past pathogen exposure. Besides the first cohort of hundreds of subjects, a separate validation cohort made up of some 110 different subjects was used. The study combined high-throughput TCR immunosequencing, statistical association of individual TCRs with disease status, and machine learning to predict cytomegalovirus infection status.

V and J lose 5 bases and 0 bases, and a span of 11 bases separates them. CDR1 and CDR2, per the germline V gene, are MDHEN and SYDVKM. From cysteine to phenylalanine, the CDR3 is 16 amino acids long. Only the CDR3 part of the read is kept: 48 bases, read in frame from the first base. Study-wide conclusions, independent of this receptor: A few of the identified cytomegalovirus-associated TCR beta chains were confirmed in vitro to be specific for cytomegalovirus antigens. A later analysis had no HLA typing for the validation cohort, so co-occurrence there was scored across all 110 or so repertoires. The authors suggested that the approach could potentially be extended to other disease states and immunological phenotypes. In both the original and validation cohorts, the classifier was reported to diagnose cytomegalovirus status with high specificity and sensitivity. The study listed 164 TCR beta chains as associated with cytomegalovirus. Across donors, most TCR sequences were observed very rarely, whereas some public TCRs were present in many individuals. In a later analysis, TCRs clustered in the first cohort were found to also tend to co-occur in the roughly 110 validation repertoires, with approximately 93% of cluster scores above 0.

Library construction relied on the immunoSEQ multiplex PCR assay. As for the original processing: To diagnose cytomegalovirus status from the catalog of TCR beta chain sequences, a statistical classification framework was built. What TCRdb holds here is the immuneACCESS table cut down to in-frame rearrangements. Part of the clones is not present; checked against another copy, under half of the missing clones reflect an unresolved V gene, and the others are unexplained. That table is the source of V, J and clone size, and D and trimming were worked out from the DNA. For this sample the table gives 150,000 to 250,000 clones, of which 84% were detected only once. The ten largest clonotypes hold roughly 13% of the sample. On this clone: This clone's antigen is unknown. Base qualities were left out, and no much larger clone turns up one base away.

The donors were included in the validation cohort of 130 or so subjects, a group kept apart from the roughly 610-subject first cohort. Sequencing was done on a sample of PBMCs. This receptor was identified in a woman younger than 45 in good health and CMV-seropositive. The V and J segments used are TRBV28 and TRBJ2-6, with an unclear D gene assignment. At the DNA level, the sequence is TGTGCCAGCAGTCCAGAAACCCCCTCTGGGGCCAACGTCCTGACTTTC. Its protein product is CASSPETPSGANVLTF.